This TCR beta chain emerged from a study of cytomegalovirus exposure and HLA in healthy donors. The germline gives CDR1 SGHVS, CDR2 FQNEAQ. This CDR3 is built from 13 residues. The V end was cut by 1 base, the J end by 3 bases, with 6 bases between. The primer mix had 60 Vbeta and 13 Jbeta primers. The method was immunoSEQ multiplex PCR; TCRdb's version includes in-frame clones alone and lacks a portion of them. Among over 110,000 clones listed, roughly 80% were seen once. The chain joins TRBV7-8 to TRBJ1-1; no clear D. The receptor was isolated from a man aged 18 to 30 in good health and CMV-seronegative. The sample consisted of PBMCs. CDR3 in DNA: TGTGCCAGCAGCTTAGTGAGGGACACTGAAGCTTTCTTT. This encodes CASSLVRDTEAFF.